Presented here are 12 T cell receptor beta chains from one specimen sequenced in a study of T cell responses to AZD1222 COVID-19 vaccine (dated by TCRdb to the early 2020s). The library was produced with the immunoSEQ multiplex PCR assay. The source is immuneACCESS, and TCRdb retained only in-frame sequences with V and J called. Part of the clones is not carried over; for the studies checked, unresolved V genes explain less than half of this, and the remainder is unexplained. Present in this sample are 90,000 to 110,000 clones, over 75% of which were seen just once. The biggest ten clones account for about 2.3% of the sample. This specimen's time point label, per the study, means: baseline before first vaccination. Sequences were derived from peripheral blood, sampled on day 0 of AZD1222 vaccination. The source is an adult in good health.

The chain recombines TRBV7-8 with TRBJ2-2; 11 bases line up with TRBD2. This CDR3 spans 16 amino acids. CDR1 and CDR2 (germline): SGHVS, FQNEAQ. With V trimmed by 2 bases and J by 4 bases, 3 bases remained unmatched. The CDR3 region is CASSLTSGSITGELFF. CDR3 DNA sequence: TGTGCCAGCAGCTTAACTAGCGGGAGTATCACCGGGGAGCTGTTTTTT. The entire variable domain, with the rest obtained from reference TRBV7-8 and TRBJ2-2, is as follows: GAGVSQSPRYKVAKRGQDVALRCDPISGHVSLFWYQQALGQGPEFLTYFQNEAQLDKSGLPSDRFFAERPEGSVSTLKIQRTQQEDSAVYLCASSLTSGSITGELFFGEGSRLTVL.

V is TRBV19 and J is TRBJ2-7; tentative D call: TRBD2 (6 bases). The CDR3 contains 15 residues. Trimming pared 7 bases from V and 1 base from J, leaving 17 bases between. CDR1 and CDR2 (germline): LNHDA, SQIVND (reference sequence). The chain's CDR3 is CASKTTSLPSYEQYF. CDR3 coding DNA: TGTGCCAGTAAAACGACTAGTCTCCCATCCTACGAGCAGTACTTC.

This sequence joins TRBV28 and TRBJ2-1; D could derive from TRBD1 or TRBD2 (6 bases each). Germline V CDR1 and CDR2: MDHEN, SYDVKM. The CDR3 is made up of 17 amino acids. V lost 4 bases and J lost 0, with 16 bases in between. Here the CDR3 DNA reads TGTGCCAGCAGTTCCCCTTCGGGGGCCAGCTCCTACAATGAGCAGTTCTTC. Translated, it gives CASSSPSGASSYNEQFF.

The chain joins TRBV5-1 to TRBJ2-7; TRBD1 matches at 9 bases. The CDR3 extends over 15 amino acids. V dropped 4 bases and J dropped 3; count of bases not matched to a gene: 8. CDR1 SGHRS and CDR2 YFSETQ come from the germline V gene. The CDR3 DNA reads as TGCGCCAGCAGCCCCGGAGGGACAGGGATCTACGAGCAGTACTTC. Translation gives CASSPGGTGIYEQYF.

Written as DNA, the CDR3 is TGCGCCAGCAGCGACGGACAGGGAGCTGGAAACACCATATATTTT. This translates into CASSDGQGAGNTIYF. V usage is TRBV5-1 and J usage is TRBJ1-3, with TRBD1 matching over 8 bases. The CDR3 is 15 residues long. Germline CDR1 SGHRS, CDR2 YFSETQ. After removal of 4 bases from V and 2 bases from J, the junction contained 5 bases not matched to a gene.

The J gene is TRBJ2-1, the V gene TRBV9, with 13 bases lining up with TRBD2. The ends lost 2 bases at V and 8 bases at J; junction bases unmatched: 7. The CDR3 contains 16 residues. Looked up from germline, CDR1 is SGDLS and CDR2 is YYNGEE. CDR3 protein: CASSVRGTSGNYEQFF. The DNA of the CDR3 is TGTGCCAGCAGCGTCAGGGGGACTAGCGGGAACTATGAGCAGTTCTTC. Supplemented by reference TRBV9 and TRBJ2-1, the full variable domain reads DSGVTQTPKHLITATGQRVTLRCSPRSGDLSVYWYQQSLDQGLQFLIQYYNGEERAKGNILERFSAQQFPDLHSELNLSSLELGDSALYFCASSVRGTSGNYEQFFGPGTRLTVL.

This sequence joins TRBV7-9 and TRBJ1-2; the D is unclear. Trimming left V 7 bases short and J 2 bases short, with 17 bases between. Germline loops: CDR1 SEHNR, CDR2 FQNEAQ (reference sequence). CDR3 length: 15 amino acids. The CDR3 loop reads CASTRPEVGNYGYTF. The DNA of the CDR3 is TGTGCCAGCACTCGGCCTGAGGTGGGGAACTATGGCTACACCTTC.

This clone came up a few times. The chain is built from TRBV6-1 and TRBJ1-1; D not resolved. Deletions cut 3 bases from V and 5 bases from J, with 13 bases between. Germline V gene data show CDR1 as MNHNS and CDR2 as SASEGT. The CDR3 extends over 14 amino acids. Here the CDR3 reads CASSDQVAGTEAFF. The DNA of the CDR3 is TGTGCCAGCAGTGATCAGGTCGCGGGGACTGAAGCTTTCTTT.

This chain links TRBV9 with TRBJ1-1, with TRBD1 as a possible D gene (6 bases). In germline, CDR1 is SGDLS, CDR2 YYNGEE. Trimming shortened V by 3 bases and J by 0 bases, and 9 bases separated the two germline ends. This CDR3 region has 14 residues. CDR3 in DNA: TGTGCCAGCAGCGAAACAGGGATGAACACTGAAGCTTTCTTT. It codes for CASSETGMNTEAFF.

This chain's CDR3 is CASSLNPPDTQYF. As DNA, the CDR3 is TGTGCCAGCAGTCTCAATCCCCCAGATACGCAGTATTTT. The chain has TRBV27 and TRBJ2-3; D not certain. V shed 5 bases and J shed 4 bases, with 10 bases lying between them. The CDR3 totals 13 residues. The germline V gene has CDR1 MNHEY and CDR2 SMNVEV (reference sequence).

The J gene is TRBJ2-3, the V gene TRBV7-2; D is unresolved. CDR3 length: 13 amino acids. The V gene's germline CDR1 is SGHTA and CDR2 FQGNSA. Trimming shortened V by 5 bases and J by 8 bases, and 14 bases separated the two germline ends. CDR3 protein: CASSPSSGSTQYF. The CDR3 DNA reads TGTGCCAGCAGCCCCTCCTCCGGATCTACGCAGTATTTT.

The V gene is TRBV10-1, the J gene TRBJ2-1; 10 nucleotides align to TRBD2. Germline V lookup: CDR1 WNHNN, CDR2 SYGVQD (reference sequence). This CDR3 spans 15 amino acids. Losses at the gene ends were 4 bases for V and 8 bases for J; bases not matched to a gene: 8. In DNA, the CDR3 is TGCGCCAGCAGTGCAAGCGGGAGGGCCGTCTATGAGCAGTTCTTC. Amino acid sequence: CASSASGRAVYEQFF.